The 22 T cell receptor beta chains below come from one sample, sequenced in a study of persistence of HIV-infected CD4 T cells. The antigens these receptors bind are not known. Anti-CD3/anti-CD28 beads served as a nonspecific positive control stimulus. Responding CD4+ T cells were sorted by upregulation of both CD40 ligand and CD69. This was the immunoSEQ version 4 assay in survey mode. Data came from immunoSEQ multiplex PCR; TCRdb stores just in-frame clones and leaves some out. The sample carries roughly 48,000 clones, about 87% recorded once. Sequencing used CD4+ T cells sorted from PBMCs after approximately 19-hour stimulation, obtained from a patient who received antiretroviral therapy. All receptors derive from an adult woman with HIV who was CMV-seropositive.

The chain employs TRBV19 and TRBJ1-5, with TRBD1 matching over 8 bases. V was pared by 11 bases and J by 1 base, with 10 bases of the junction left unmatched. The length of the CDR3 is 15 residues. In germline, CDR1 is LNHDA, CDR2 SQIVND (reference sequence). The CDR3 sequence is CAARTGGASNQPQHF. The CDR3 bases are TGTGCCGCCCGCACAGGGGGTGCGAGCAATCAGCCCCAGCATTTT.

The gene calls are TRBV19 and TRBJ1-2; no reliable D call. Deletions cut 7 bases from V and 1 base from J, with 13 bases between. Germline V gene data show CDR1 as LNHDA and CDR2 as SQIVND (reference sequence). The CDR3 is made up of 14 amino acids. The DNA for the CDR3 is TGTGCCAGTAATAATTGGCCTAATAACTATGGCTACACCTTC. Encoded protein: CASNNWPNNYGYTF. The full variable domain, in which reference TRBV19 and TRBJ1-2 provide the parts outside the CDR3, is DGGITQSPKYLFRKEGQNVTLSCEQNLNHDAMYWYRQDPGQGLRLIYYSQIVNDFQKGDIAEGYSVSREKKESFPLTVTSAQKNPTAFYLCASNNWPNNYGYTFGSGTRLTVV.

J is TRBJ1-4 and V is TRBV27; possible D gene TRBD1, 6 bases. Deletions cut 8 bases from V and 5 bases from J, with 21 bases between. The CDR3 runs to 16 residues. The V gene's germline CDR1 is MNHEY and CDR2 SMNVEV (reference sequence). CDR3 DNA: TGTGCCAGCGGATTGGGATGGGGGGGGCAAAATGAAAAACTGTTTTTT. This translates into CASGLGWGGQNEKLFF.

V gene TRBV27 combines with J gene TRBJ2-7; D possibly matches TRBD1 or TRBD2 (5 bases each). V shed 5 bases and J shed 6 bases, with 17 bases lying between them. Looked up from germline, CDR1 is MNHEY and CDR2 is SMNVEV (reference sequence). The length of the CDR3 is 14 residues. The CDR3 DNA reads as TGTGCCAGCAGTCGAAGGGGCGGACTTGGCGAGCAGTACTTC. Its protein product is CASSRRGGLGEQYF.

J is TRBJ2-3 and V is TRBV3-1 (or the pseudogene TRBV3-2); 8 bases fit TRBD2. The V and J ends lost 4 bases and 2 bases, in that order; junction bases with no gene match: 11. Germline-derived CDR1 and CDR2 are LGHDT and YNNKEL (reference sequence). CDR3 length: 17 amino acids. CDR3: CASSRTTGGLDTDTQYF. The CDR3 nucleotides are TGTGCCAGCAGCCGGACAACGGGGGGGCTGGACACAGATACGCAGTATTTT.

V gene TRBV2 combines with J gene TRBJ1-2; 7 nucleotides match TRBD1. The CDR3 is made up of 15 amino acids. Trimming at V came to 6 bases and at J to 4 bases, leaving 11 bases not matched to a gene. CDR1 is SNHLY and CDR2 is FYNNEI in the germline V gene. The CDR3 spells CASRERQGNPYGYTF. The CDR3 coding sequence is TGTGCCAGCAGAGAACGACAGGGAAACCCCTATGGCTACACCTTC.

The chain has TRBV10-3 and TRBJ1-1; no definite D call. CDR1 is ENHRY, CDR2 SYGVKD, per germline. This CDR3 is 13 amino acids long. V lost 6 bases, J lost 0 bases, and 8 bases lay in between. This chain's CDR3 is CAIRRDVNTEAFF. DNA for the CDR3: TGTGCCATCAGGAGGGATGTGAACACTGAAGCTTTCTTT.

The chain joins TRBV7-3 to TRBJ2-1, with D possibly matching TRBD2 (6 bases). The length of the CDR3 is 15 residues. Germline CDR1 SGHTA, CDR2 FQGTGA. Trimming left V 4 bases short and J 1 base short, with 11 bases between. CDR3 loop: CASSSRAGSYNEQFF. The CDR3 coding sequence is TGTGCCAGCAGCTCCCGGGCGGGGTCCTACAATGAGCAGTTCTTC.

The chain uses TRBV2 and TRBJ1-2; D gene ambiguous. The CDR3 covers 11 residues. V shed 3 bases and J shed 4 bases, with 3 bases lying between them. Germline V gene data show CDR1 as SNHLY and CDR2 as FYNNEI. The CDR3 sequence is CASSEFYGYTF. For the CDR3, the DNA is TGTGCCAGCAGTGAGTTCTATGGCTACACCTTC. The full variable domain, its missing parts supplied by reference TRBV2 and TRBJ1-2, is EPEVTQTPSHQVTQMGQEVILRCVPISNHLYFYWYRQILGQKVEFLVSFYNNEISEKSEIFDDQFSVERPDGSNFTLKIRSTKLEDSAMYFCASSEFYGYTFGSGTRLTVV.

This sequence joins TRBV18 and TRBJ2-4, with D hard to call. This CDR3 spans 12 amino acids. Germline V gives CDR1 KGHSH, CDR2 LQKENI. Trimming took off 3 bases at V and 7 bases at J, with 7 bases between the two ends. CDR3 coding DNA: TGTGCCAGCTCACCTGTAGAGAACATTCAGTACTTC. Its protein is CASSPVENIQYF.

The rearrangement joins TRBV7-8 to TRBJ1-2; D is unresolved. The CDR3 sequence is 12 residues long. V lost 5 bases and J lost 8, with 12 bases in between. Germline assignment: CDR1 SGHVS and CDR2 FQNEAQ. The CDR3 reads CASSLRAPGYTF. As DNA, the CDR3 is TGTGCCAGCAGCCTTAGGGCTCCGGGCTACACCTTC.

The rearrangement uses TRBV5-1 and TRBJ2-3; tentative D call: TRBD2 (7 bases). Germline CDR1 is SGHRS and CDR2 is YFSETQ. V lost 0 bases to trimming and J lost 6 bases, with 17 bases between them. This CDR3 comprises 16 residues. This chain's CDR3 is CASSLERAGAVDTQYF. The CDR3 region has the DNA TGCGCCAGCAGCTTGGAGCGGGCGGGGGCTGTGGATACGCAGTATTTT.

The chain has TRBV10-3 and TRBJ1-5; D gene ambiguous. Germline loops: CDR1 ENHRY, CDR2 SYGVKD. This CDR3 region has 15 residues. Trimming took off 4 bases at V and 4 bases at J, with 14 bases between the two ends. The CDR3 protein is CAISVWLRSNQPQHF. In DNA form, the CDR3 reads TGTGCCATCAGTGTCTGGCTTAGGTCAAATCAGCCCCAGCATTTT.

The gene calls are TRBV7-6 and TRBJ1-2; D is undetermined. The V gene's germline CDR1 is SGHVS and CDR2 FNYEAQ. Trimming pared 5 bases from V and 4 bases from J, leaving 11 bases between. The CDR3 is 13 amino acids. CDR3 bases: TGTGCCAGCAGCCCCGACGGCTCCTATGGCTACACCTTC. It specifies CASSPDGSYGYTF.

The V gene is TRBV18, the J gene TRBJ1-6; 7 bases line up with TRBD1. From germline, CDR1 is KGHSH and CDR2 LQKENI. Unmatched junction bases numbered 1, after V lost 3 bases and J lost 5 bases. The CDR3 covers 14 residues. The CDR3 here is CASSPQGDNSPLHF. In DNA form, the CDR3 reads TGTGCCAGCTCACCCCAGGGGGATAATTCACCCCTCCACTTT.

The chain carries TRBV2 and TRBJ2-5; the D is unclear. Per germline, CDR1 SNHLY and CDR2 FYNNEI. V was clipped by 7 bases and J by 1 base, with 10 bases between them. The CDR3 is made up of 13 amino acids. CDR3: CASTEWGQETQYF. CDR3 nucleotide sequence: TGTGCCAGCACCGAATGGGGCCAAGAGACCCAGTACTTC. Supplemented by reference TRBV2 and TRBJ2-5, the full variable domain reads EPEVTQTPSHQVTQMGQEVILRCVPISNHLYFYWYRQILGQKVEFLVSFYNNEISEKSEIFDDQFSVERPDGSNFTLKIRSTKLEDSAMYFCASTEWGQETQYFGPGTRLLVL.

This sequence joins TRBV5-1 and TRBJ2-7, with 7 bases that match TRBD1. This CDR3 spans 15 amino acids. The junction had 3 bases not matched to a gene; V was cut back by 0 bases and J by 0 bases. Germline V CDR1 and CDR2: SGHRS, YFSETQ. The CDR3 sequence is CASSLAWDSSYEQYF. The DNA for the CDR3 is TGCGCCAGCAGCTTGGCCTGGGACAGCTCCTACGAGCAGTACTTC.

The J gene is TRBJ1-1, the V gene TRBV6-4; D gene unclear. This CDR3 region has 13 residues. Germline V gene data show CDR1 as MRHNA and CDR2 as SNTAGT. Trimming shortened V by 6 bases and J by 4 bases, and 12 bases separated the two germline ends. CDR3 bases: TGTGCCAGCAGCGCCTCTGGATTCACTGAAGCTTTCTTT. Encoded protein: CASSASGFTEAFF.

The chain recombines TRBV10-3 with TRBJ1-2; no clear D. The CDR3 extends over 12 amino acids. Trimming took off 6 bases at V and 1 base at J, with 6 bases between the two ends. The V gene's germline CDR1 is ENHRY and CDR2 SYGVKD. The CDR3 DNA sequence: TGTGCCATCAGGCAGCTTAACTATGGCTACACCTTC. Encoded protein: CAIRQLNYGYTF.

This clone turned up a few times. The V call is TRBV2, the J call TRBJ1-5; D is uncertain. Germline V lookup: CDR1 SNHLY, CDR2 FYNNEI. This CDR3 has 15 residues. V lost 2 bases and J 6 bases, leaving 14 bases between the germline ends. The CDR3 nucleotides read TGTGCCAGCAGTGAACTCCCTCGGACGGGTCAGCCCCAGCATTTT. Translated: CASSELPRTGQPQHF. Full variable domain (missing parts from reference TRBV2 and TRBJ1-5): EPEVTQTPSHQVTQMGQEVILRCVPISNHLYFYWYRQILGQKVEFLVSFYNNEISEKSEIFDDQFSVERPDGSNFTLKIRSTKLEDSAMYFCASSELPRTGQPQHFGDGTRLSIL.

The V gene is TRBV5-1, the J gene TRBJ2-7, with D possibly matching TRBD1 (5 bases). The CDR3 is 11 amino acids. Germline V gene data show CDR1 as SGHRS and CDR2 as YFSETQ. Trimming took off 5 bases at V and 6 bases at J, with 9 bases between the two ends. The CDR3 loop reads CASRVGVEQYF. CDR3 bases: TGCGCCAGCAGGGTAGGGGTCGAGCAGTACTTC.

The chain links TRBV10-2 to TRBJ1-2, with D possibly being TRBD1 (6 bases). Germline CDR1 WSHSY, CDR2 SAAADI. V was clipped by 3 bases and J by 4 bases, with 12 bases between them. This CDR3 has 14 amino acids. Written as DNA, the CDR3 is TGCGCCAGCAGTGAAGGGGGGCGCTTCTATGGCTACACCTTC. Translated: CASSEGGRFYGYTF.